This T cell receptor (beta chain) was documented in a study of healthy donors' naive CD4 and CD8 T cells. Study at large: All functional IMGT TCR alpha variants were covered by new primers. Study-level points and caveats: Homeostatic proliferation of naive T cells was not examined as a bias source.

Trimming removed 0 bases from V and 0 bases from J, with 8 bases in between. The CDR3 spans 14 residues. Germline CDR1 is SQVTM and CDR2 is ANQGSEA. TCR libraries were built from 450 to 650 ng of total RNA by linear amplification. Original handling: Sequencing covered under 85,000 rearranged alpha-chain transcripts across about 5 healthy donors. One entry per CDR3 protein results from TCRdb running MiXCR on the reads. Clone size and V and J calls follow TCRdb, not the original study. The table records 200,000 or so distinct CDR3 sequences, around 70% of them present only once. For this clonotype: The target antigen is unknown.

V gene TRBV29-1 combines with J gene TRBJ1-1; no reliable D call. Input material: naive CD4+ and CD8+ T cells sorted from blood, pooled from several donors. The TCR originated in a pool of human donors in good health; the sample pools cells from several healthy donors. In nucleotides, the CDR3 is TGCAGCGTTGAAGACGGCCCCATGAACACTGAAGCTTTCTTT. The encoded protein is CSVEDGPMNTEAFF.